This T cell receptor beta chain was sequenced during a study of blood T cell repertoires in COVID-19. Whole-study context: The origin of the acute and convalescent COVID-19 samples was the United States, Italy and Spain.

This clone was seen only once. Produced via immunoSEQ multiplex PCR; TCRdb's table is partial and in-frame only. The sample shows hundreds of thousands of clones, 70% to 80% of them seen only once. The length of the CDR3 is 14 residues. Germline V gene lookup returns CDR1 MNHEY and CDR2 SVGAGI. V trimming: 4 bases; J trimming: 8 bases; junction bases outside the gene matches: 10. The source material was peripheral blood. The sequence came from a woman older than 75 with acute or convalescent COVID-19. The rearrangement links TRBV6-5 to TRBJ1-2; 7 positions match TRBD1. CDR3 amino acids: CASSFLQGFGGYTF. CDR3 nucleotides: TGTGCCAGCAGTTTTCTACAGGGGTTTGGGGGCTACACCTTC.